Described below is a single T cell receptor beta chain sequence and its context. Run at survey level, the immunoSEQ assay was version v3.0. The assay was immunoSEQ multiplex PCR, and TCRdb's table has in-frame clones only and misses some. The sample yields 15,000 to 20,000 clones, approximately 81% seen once. These data come from a study of long-term antiretroviral therapy in people with HIV. Germline CDR1 and CDR2: MGHDK and SYGVNS. The CDR3 contains 13 residues. The V gene lost 6 bases and the J gene lost 5 bases, with 11 bases spanning the gap. The source material was unsorted PBMCs, sampled 0.3 years before starting antiretroviral therapy. The V gene is TRBV25-1, the J gene TRBJ1-5; perhaps TRBD1 as D (5 bases). The receptor's source is a man over 45 with HIV. The CDR3 sequence is CASSWGTDQPQHF. The CDR3 DNA follows: TGTGCCAGCAGCTGGGGGACGGATCAGCCCCAGCATTTT.